The source of this TCR beta chain is a study of blood T cell repertoires in COVID-19. Study-wide context: Specimens from acute and convalescent COVID-19 originated in the United States, Italy and Spain. PBMCs, B-cell-depleted T cells, or T cells provided the cDNA or gDNA that made up the material.

CDR3 length: 18 amino acids. Per germline, CDR1 LGHNA and CDR2 YSLEER. Trimming took off 0 bases at V and 1 base at J, with 16 bases between the two ends. Methods used by the authors: From reference gene primer amplification, estimates of nucleated cell counts were derived. Libraries were prepared by immunoSEQ multiplex PCR; TCRdb keeps only in-frame clonotypes and omits some of them. Clonal size and the V and J genes are those of that table, whereas D and trimming came from the DNA. The table has about 220,000 clones, approximately 82% seen once. This chain links TRBV4-3 with TRBJ1-5; D perhaps matches TRBD1 (5 bases). Sequencing input: peripheral blood. The sequence derives from a woman of 80 years or more with acute or convalescent COVID-19. The CDR3 region is CASSQESPPTVSNQPQHF. Written as DNA, the CDR3 is TGCGCCAGCAGCCAAGAGTCCCCCCCGACAGTCAGCAATCAGCCCCAGCATTTT.